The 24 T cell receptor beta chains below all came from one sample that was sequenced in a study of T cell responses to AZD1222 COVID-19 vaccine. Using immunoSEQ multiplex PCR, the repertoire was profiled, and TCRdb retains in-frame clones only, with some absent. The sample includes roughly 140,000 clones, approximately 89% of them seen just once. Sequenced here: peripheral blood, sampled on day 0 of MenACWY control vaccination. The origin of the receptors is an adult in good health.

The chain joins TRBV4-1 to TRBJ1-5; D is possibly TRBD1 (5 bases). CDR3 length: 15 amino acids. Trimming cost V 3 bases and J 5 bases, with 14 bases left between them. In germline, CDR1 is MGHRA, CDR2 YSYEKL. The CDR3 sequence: CASSQGRGLYQPQHF. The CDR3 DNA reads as TGCGCCAGCAGCCAGGGTCGGGGGTTGTATCAGCCCCAGCATTTT.

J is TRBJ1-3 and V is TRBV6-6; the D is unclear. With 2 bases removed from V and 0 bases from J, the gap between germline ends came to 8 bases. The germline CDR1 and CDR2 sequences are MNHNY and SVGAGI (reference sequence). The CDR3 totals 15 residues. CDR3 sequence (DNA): TGTGCCAGCAGTTACAAACACTTCTCTGGAAACACCATATATTTT. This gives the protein CASSYKHFSGNTIYF.

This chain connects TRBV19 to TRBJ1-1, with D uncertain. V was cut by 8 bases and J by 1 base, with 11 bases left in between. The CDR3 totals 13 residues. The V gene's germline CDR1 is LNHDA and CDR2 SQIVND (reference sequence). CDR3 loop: CASAESANTEAFF. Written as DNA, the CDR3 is TGTGCCAGTGCAGAATCGGCGAACACTGAAGCTTTCTTT.

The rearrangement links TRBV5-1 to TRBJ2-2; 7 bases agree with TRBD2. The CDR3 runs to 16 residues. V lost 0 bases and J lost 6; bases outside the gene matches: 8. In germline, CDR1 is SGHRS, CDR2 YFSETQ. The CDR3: CASSLVAAGEAGELFF. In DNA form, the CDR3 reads TGCGCCAGCAGCTTGGTTGCGGCGGGGGAGGCCGGGGAGCTGTTTTTT.

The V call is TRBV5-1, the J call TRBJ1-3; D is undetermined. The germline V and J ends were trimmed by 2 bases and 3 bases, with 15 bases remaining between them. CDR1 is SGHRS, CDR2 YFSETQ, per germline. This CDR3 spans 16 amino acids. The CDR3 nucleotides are TGCGCCAGCAGCTTTTGGGCGACTGACGGTGGAAACACCATATATTTT. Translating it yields CASSFWATDGGNTIYF.

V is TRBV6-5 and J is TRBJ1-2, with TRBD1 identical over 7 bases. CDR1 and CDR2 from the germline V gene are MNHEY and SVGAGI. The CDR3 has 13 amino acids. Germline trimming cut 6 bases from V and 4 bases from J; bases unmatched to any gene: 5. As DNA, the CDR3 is TGTGCCAGCAGAGAGACAGGGAGCTATGGCTACACCTTC. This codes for CASRETGSYGYTF.

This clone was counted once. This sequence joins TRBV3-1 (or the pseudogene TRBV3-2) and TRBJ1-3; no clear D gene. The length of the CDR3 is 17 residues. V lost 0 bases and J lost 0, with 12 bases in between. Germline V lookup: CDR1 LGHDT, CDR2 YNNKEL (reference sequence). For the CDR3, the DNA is TGTGCCAGCAGCCAAGACCAGTCCGCCTACTCTGGAAACACCATATATTTT. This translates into CASSQDQSAYSGNTIYF.

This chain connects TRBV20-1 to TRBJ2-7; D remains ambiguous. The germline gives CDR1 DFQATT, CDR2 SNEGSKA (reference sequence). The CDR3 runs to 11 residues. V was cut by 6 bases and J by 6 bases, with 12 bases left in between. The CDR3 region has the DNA TGCAGTGCCAAGGACGTACCCGAGCAGTACTTC. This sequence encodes CSAKDVPEQYF.

CDR3 sequence: CASSLGGGTGGEQYF. In nucleotides, the CDR3 is TGTGCCAGCAGCTTAGGGGGAGGGACAGGCGGCGAGCAGTACTTC. V usage is TRBV7-2 and J usage is TRBJ2-7; a weak D match, TRBD1 (8 bases). The length of the CDR3 is 15 residues. CDR1 SGHTA and CDR2 FQGNSA come from the germline V gene. With 1 base removed from V and 6 bases from J, the gap between germline ends came to 16 bases.

CDR3 loop: CSVGMGGGYTF. CDR3 bases: TGCAGCGTTGGCATGGGGGGTGGCTACACCTTC. This rearrangement joins TRBV29-1 to TRBJ1-2, with D possibly being TRBD1 (5 bases). V lost 4 bases to trimming and J lost 7 bases, with 10 bases between them. The CDR3 runs to 11 residues. Germline CDR1 and CDR2: SQVTM and ANQGSEA.

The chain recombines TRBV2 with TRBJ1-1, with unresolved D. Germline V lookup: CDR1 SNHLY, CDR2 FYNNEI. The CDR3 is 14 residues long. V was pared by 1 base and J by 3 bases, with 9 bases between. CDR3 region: CASSEGRSYTEAFF. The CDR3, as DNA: TGTGCCAGCAGTGAAGGCAGGTCCTACACTGAAGCTTTCTTT.

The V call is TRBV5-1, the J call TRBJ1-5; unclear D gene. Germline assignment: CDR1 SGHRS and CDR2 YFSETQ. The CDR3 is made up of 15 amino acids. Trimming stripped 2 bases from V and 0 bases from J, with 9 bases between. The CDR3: CASSLGRSSNQPQHF. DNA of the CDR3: TGCGCCAGCAGCTTAGGACGCTCTAGCAATCAGCCCCAGCATTTT.

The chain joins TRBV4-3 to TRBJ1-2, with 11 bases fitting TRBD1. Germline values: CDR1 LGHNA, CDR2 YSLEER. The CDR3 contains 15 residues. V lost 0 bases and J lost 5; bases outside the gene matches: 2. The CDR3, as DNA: TGCGCCAGCAGCCAAGATTGGGACAGGGGGTATGGCTACACCTTC. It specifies CASSQDWDRGYGYTF.

This CDR3 reads CASSYSRPSNVGTQYF. For the CDR3, the DNA is TGTGCCAGCAGTTACTCGCGTCCTTCCAACGTAGGGACCCAGTACTTC. The chain joins TRBV6-2 or TRBV6-3 to TRBJ2-5; D is undetermined. V gave up 0 bases and J gave up 7 bases, with 18 bases separating them. The CDR3 extends over 16 amino acids. Germline assignment: CDR1 MNHEY and CDR2 SVGEGT.

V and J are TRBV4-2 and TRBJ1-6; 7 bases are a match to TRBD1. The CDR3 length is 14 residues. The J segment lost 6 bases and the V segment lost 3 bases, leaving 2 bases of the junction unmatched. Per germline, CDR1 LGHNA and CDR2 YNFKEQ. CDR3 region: CASSQGDSNSPLHF. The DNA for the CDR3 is TGTGCCAGCAGCCAGGGGGACAGTAATTCACCCCTCCACTTT.

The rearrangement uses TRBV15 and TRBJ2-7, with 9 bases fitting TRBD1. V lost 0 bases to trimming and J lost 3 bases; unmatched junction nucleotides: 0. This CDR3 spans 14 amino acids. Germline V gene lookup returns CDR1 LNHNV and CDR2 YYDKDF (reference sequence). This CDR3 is CATSREGQGYEQYF. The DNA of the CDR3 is TGTGCCACCAGCAGAGAGGGACAGGGCTACGAGCAGTACTTC.

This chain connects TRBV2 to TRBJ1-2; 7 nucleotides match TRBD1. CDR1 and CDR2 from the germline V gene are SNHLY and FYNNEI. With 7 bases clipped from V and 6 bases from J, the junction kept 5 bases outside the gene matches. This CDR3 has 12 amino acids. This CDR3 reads CASKGARDGYTF. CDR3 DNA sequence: TGTGCCAGCAAGGGGGCGAGGGATGGCTACACCTTC.

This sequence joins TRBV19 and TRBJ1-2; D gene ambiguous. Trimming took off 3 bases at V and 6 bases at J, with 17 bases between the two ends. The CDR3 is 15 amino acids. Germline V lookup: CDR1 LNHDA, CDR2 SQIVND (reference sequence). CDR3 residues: CASSMYSGINDGYTF. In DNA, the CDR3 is TGTGCCAGTAGTATGTATTCCGGGATAAACGATGGCTACACCTTC.

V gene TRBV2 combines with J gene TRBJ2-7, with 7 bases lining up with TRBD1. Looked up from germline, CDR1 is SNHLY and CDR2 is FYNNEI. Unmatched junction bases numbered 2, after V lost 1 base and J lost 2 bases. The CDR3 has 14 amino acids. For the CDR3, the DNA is TGTGCCAGCAGTGAAGAACAGGGGCCCTACGAGCAGTACTTC. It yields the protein CASSEEQGPYEQYF.

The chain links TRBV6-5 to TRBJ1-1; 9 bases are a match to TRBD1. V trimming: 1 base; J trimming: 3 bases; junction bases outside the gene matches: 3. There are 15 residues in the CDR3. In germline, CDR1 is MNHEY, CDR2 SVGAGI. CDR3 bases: TGTGCCAGCAGTTACTTAGGACAGGGGTACACTGAAGCTTTCTTT. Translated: CASSYLGQGYTEAFF.

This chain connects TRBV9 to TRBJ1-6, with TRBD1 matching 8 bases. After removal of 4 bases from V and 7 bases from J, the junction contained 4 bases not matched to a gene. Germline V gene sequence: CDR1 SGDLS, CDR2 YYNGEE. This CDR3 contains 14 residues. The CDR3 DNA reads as TGTGCCAGCAGCCCGGGACAGGCGAATTCACCCCTCCACTTT. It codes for CASSPGQANSPLHF.

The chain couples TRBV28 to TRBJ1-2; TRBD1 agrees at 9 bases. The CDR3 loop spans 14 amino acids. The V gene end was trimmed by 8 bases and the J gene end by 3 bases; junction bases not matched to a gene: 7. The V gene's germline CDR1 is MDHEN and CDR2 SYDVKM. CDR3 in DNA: TGTGCCAGCTTGAACAGGGGGCTTCACTATGGCTACACCTTC. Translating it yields CASLNRGLHYGYTF.

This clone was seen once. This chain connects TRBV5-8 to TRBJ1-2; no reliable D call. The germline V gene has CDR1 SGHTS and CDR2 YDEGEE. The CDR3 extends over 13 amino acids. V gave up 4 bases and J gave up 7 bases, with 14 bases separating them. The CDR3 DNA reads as TGTGCCAGCAGCCAGGCGGGAGGCTCTGGCTACACCTTC. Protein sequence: CASSQAGGSGYTF.

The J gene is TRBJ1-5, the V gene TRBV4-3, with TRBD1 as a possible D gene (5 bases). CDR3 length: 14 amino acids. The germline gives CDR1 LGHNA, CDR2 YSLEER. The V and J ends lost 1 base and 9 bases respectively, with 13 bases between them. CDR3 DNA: TGCGCCAGCAGCCAAGCGAGGGGAGGCCGGCCCCAGCATTTT. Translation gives CASSQARGGRPQHF.